This TCR beta chain was retrieved from a study of identical twins. Whole-study results and caveats: Memory repertoires lacked the insertion deficit that abundant cord blood beta clonotypes showed.

The CDR3 extends over 13 amino acids. Trimming cost V 7 bases and J 14 bases, with 21 bases left between them. Germline values: CDR1 MNHNY, CDR2 SVGAGI (reference sequence). This clonotype was seen a single time. Its target is not known. One entry per CDR3 protein, called by TCRdb with MiXCR from the 5' RACE reads. The sample includes about 1.7 million distinct CDR3 sequences, 25% to 35% of them seen just once. This TCR derives from a newborn girl in good health. This sequence joins TRBV6-6 and TRBJ2-1, with D possibly TRBD2 on 6 matching bases. Sequencing input: cord blood. The CDR3 region is CASNSGTSRSEFF. DNA for the CDR3: TGTGCCAGCAACTCCGGAACTAGCAGGTCAGAGTTCTTC.